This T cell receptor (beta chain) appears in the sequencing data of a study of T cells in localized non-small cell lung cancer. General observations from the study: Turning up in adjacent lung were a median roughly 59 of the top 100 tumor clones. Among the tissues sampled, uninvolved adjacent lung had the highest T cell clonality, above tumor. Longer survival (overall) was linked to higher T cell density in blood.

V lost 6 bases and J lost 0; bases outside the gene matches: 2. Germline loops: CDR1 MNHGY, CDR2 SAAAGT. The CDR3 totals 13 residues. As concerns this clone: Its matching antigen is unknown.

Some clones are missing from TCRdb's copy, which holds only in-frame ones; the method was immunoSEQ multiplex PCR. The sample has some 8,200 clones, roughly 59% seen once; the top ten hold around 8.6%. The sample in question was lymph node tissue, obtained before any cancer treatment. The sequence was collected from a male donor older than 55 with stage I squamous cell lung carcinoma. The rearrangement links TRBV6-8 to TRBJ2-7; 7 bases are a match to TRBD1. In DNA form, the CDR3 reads TGTGCCAGCAGCAGGGGGACCTCCTACGAGCAGTACTTC. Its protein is CASSRGTSYEQYF.